This record looks at one TCR beta chain sequence and its context. This sample stems from a study of blood T cell repertoires in COVID-19. Background on the study: Acute and convalescent COVID-19 samples came from the United States, Italy and Spain. PBMCs, B-cell-depleted T cells, or T cells were the source of the cDNA or gDNA that made up the material.

As processed by the authors: Scientists estimated how many nucleated cells there were by amplifying reference gene primers. TCRdb's table, derived via immunoSEQ multiplex PCR, lists solely in-frame clones and lacks some. Clonal size and the V and J genes are those of that table, whereas D and trimming came from the DNA. The sample records fewer than 150,000 clones, about four fifths being singletons. The clonotype originates from a woman aged 25-40 years who had recovered from COVID-19. The sequenced sample was peripheral blood.

The CDR3, as DNA: TGTGCCAGCTCACCAGGAAGACAGGGAGGATCCGAAAAACTGTTTTTT. It specifies CASSPGRQGGSEKLFF. V gene TRBV18 combines with J gene TRBJ1-4; 7 nucleotides line up with TRBD1. Germline CDR1 KGHSH, CDR2 LQKENI. This CDR3 region has 16 residues. Trimming at V came to 2 bases and at J to 8 bases, leaving 11 bases not matched to a gene. The complete variable domain, with remaining parts taken from reference TRBV18 and TRBJ1-4, reads NAGVMQNPRHLVRRRGQEARLRCSPMKGHSHVYWYRQLPEEGLKFMVYLQKENIIDESGMPKERFSAEFPKEGPSILRIQQVVRGDSAAYFCASSPGRQGGSEKLFFGSGTQLSVL.